This T cell receptor beta chain is drawn from a study of early T cells in non-severe SARS-CoV-2 infection. Study at large: Sequencing of bulk RNA from unsorted whole blood was done, without chain pairing.

This clonotype has a handful of counts. In the library, individual cDNA molecules carried attached unique molecular identifiers. TCRdb used MiXCR to reprocess the 5' RACE reads, holding one entry per CDR3 protein. Of about 64,000 distinct CDR3 sequences listed, approximately 9.2% are singletons. Germline-derived CDR1 and CDR2 are DFQATT and SNEGSKA (reference sequence). This CDR3 spans 13 amino acids. Trimming left V 0 bases short and J 2 bases short, with 7 bases between. V is TRBV20-1 and J is TRBJ1-2; D remains ambiguous. Source: whole blood, taken at baseline. The sequence was obtained from an adult who was a healthcare worker with PCR-confirmed SARS-CoV-2 infection or an uninfected control (not recorded which). CDR3 sequence: CSARDGGNYGYTF. The CDR3 DNA follows: TGCAGTGCTAGAGATGGCGGCAACTATGGCTACACCTTC.